One sample yielded the 21 T cell receptor beta chains listed below, sequenced in a study of vaccination effects on CD4 cells after COVID-19. Clones were read by immunoSEQ multiplex PCR, and TCRdb kept only the in-frame ones, dropping some. The data show 50,000 or so clones, with around three quarters seen just once and 5.4% held by the top ten. Their antigens remain unidentified. Isolating CD4+ T cells followed more than eight days of culture. The person's infection with SARS-CoV-2, confirmed by PCR, took place between March and December 2020. Participants received two doses of either the BNT162b2 or mRNA-1273 vaccine. The sample consisted of CD4+ T cells from PBMCs cultured without peptide, taken after COVID-19 vaccination. These receptors all come from a human donor who had a prior SARS-CoV-2 infection.

This clone appeared a few times. The chain has TRBV5-6 and TRBJ1-1; D remains ambiguous. V dropped 7 bases and J dropped 7 bases, with 14 bases sitting between them. Germline CDR1 SGHDT, CDR2 YYEEEE. This CDR3 is built from 12 residues. CDR3 DNA: TGTGCCAGCGCACTCGCGGGTCTTGAAGCTTTCTTT. Amino acid sequence: CASALAGLEAFF.

V is TRBV10-1 and J is TRBJ2-7, with D perhaps being TRBD1 or TRBD2 (5 bases each). Germline assignment: CDR1 WNHNN and CDR2 SYGVQD (reference sequence). Trimming shortened V by 6 bases and J by 6 bases, and 27 bases separated the two germline ends. The CDR3 runs to 17 residues. CDR3 in amino acids: CASSSGGSETMGVEQYF. The CDR3 bases are TGCGCCAGCAGCTCGGGTGGGAGTGAAACGATGGGGGTCGAGCAGTACTTC.

V is TRBV5-6 and J is TRBJ1-4, with D perhaps TRBD1 (5 bases). CDR3 length: 17 residues. Trimming removed 5 bases at V and 0 bases at J, with 17 bases between. Germline CDR1 is SGHDT and CDR2 is YYEEEE. CDR3 protein: CASRLWETVATNEKLFF. CDR3 DNA: TGTGCCAGCAGGCTTTGGGAGACAGTTGCAACTAATGAAAAACTGTTTTTT.

The V and J genes are TRBV13 and TRBJ2-3; D is undetermined. With 4 bases removed from V and 0 bases from J, the gap between germline ends came to 8 bases. The CDR3 length is 14 residues. Germline V gene lookup returns CDR1 PRHDT and CDR2 FYEKMQ (reference sequence). DNA for the CDR3: TGTGCCAGCAGCTCCGGGCCCAGCACAGATACGCAGTATTTT. Its translation is CASSSGPSTDTQYF.

The gene calls are TRBV6-1 and TRBJ2-1; 9 bases are a match to TRBD1. The germline gives CDR1 MNHNS, CDR2 SASEGT. V lost 0 bases, J lost 9 bases, and 9 bases stayed unmatched. There are 16 residues in the CDR3. CDR3 region: CASSEARTGDRGEQFF. The CDR3 DNA follows: TGTGCCAGCAGTGAAGCCAGGACAGGGGATCGGGGTGAGCAGTTCTTC.

V is TRBV4-2 and J is TRBJ2-3; possibly TRBD1 or TRBD2 for D (5 bases each). CDR1 LGHNA and CDR2 YNFKEQ come from the germline V gene. The ends were cut back, 8 bases at V and 2 bases at J, with 17 bases in the middle. This CDR3 region has 15 residues. CDR3 sequence (DNA): TGTGCCAGCGGGCGTCGGCAGGGAGACACAGATACGCAGTATTTT. Translated, it gives CASGRRQGDTDTQYF.

This chain uses TRBV7-3 with TRBJ2-7, with 10 bases matching TRBD1. V shed 2 bases and J 3 bases; nucleotides not matched to a gene: 10. The CDR3 contains 17 residues. CDR1 and CDR2 from the germline V gene are SGHTA and FQGTGA. Here the CDR3 DNA reads TGTGCCAGCAGCTTAGGGGCAGGGGGGACAGGGGTCTACGAGCAGTACTTC. It codes for CASSLGAGGTGVYEQYF. Together with reference TRBV7-3 and TRBJ2-7, the CDR3 gives the full variable domain: GAGVSQTPSNKVTEKGKYVELRCDPISGHTALYWYRQSLGQGPEFLIYFQGTGAADDSGLPNDRFFAVRPEGSVSTLKIQRTERGDSAVYLCASSLGAGGTGVYEQYFGPGTRLTVT.

The gene calls are TRBV7-2 and TRBJ1-2, with TRBD1 matching 9 bases. The CDR3 is made up of 17 amino acids. The junction had 9 bases not matched to a gene; V was cut back by 4 bases and J by 0 bases. Germline values: CDR1 SGHTA, CDR2 FQGNSA. In DNA, the CDR3 is TGTGCCAGCAGCTCACAGGGGGCTACATATGCTAACTATGGCTACACCTTC. This sequence encodes CASSSQGATYANYGYTF.

The chain employs TRBV7-3 and TRBJ2-1; TRBD2 matches at 7 bases. CDR3 length: 14 amino acids. Per the germline V gene, CDR1 is SGHTA and CDR2 is FQGTGA. V shed 4 bases and J 8 bases; nucleotides not matched to a gene: 8. The CDR3 loop reads CASSSFGTKDEQFF. The CDR3 nucleotides are TGTGCCAGCAGCTCTTTCGGGACTAAGGATGAGCAGTTCTTC. Complete variable domain (other parts from reference TRBV7-3 and TRBJ2-1): GAGVSQTPSNKVTEKGKYVELRCDPISGHTALYWYRQSLGQGPEFLIYFQGTGAADDSGLPNDRFFAVRPEGSVSTLKIQRTERGDSAVYLCASSSFGTKDEQFFGPGTRLTVL.

The rearrangement uses TRBV7-9 and TRBJ1-2; 7 nucleotides agree with TRBD1. This CDR3 spans 16 amino acids. Germline trimming cut 3 bases from V and 8 bases from J; bases unmatched to any gene: 15. Germline V gene sequence: CDR1 SEHNR, CDR2 FQNEAQ (reference sequence). The CDR3 nucleotides read TGTGCCAGCAGCTTTATGACAGGGAGGCCGACCTACGGCTACACCTTC. Protein sequence: CASSFMTGRPTYGYTF.

The gene calls are TRBV20-1 and TRBJ2-5, with D possibly being TRBD2 (5 bases). This CDR3 region has 16 residues. V was pared by 6 bases and J by 1 base, with 21 bases between. The V gene's germline CDR1 is DFQATT and CDR2 SNEGSKA (reference sequence). The CDR3 DNA follows: TGCAGTGCGAGTGGACTGGAAGGGTTTGTCCAAGAGACCCAGTACTTC. Residues: CSASGLEGFVQETQYF.

V is TRBV5-4 and J is TRBJ2-7, with D possibly matching TRBD1 (5 bases). CDR3 length: 16 residues. Germline lookup yields CDR1 SGHNT and CDR2 YYREEE (reference sequence). V lost 4 bases to trimming and J lost 3 bases, with 20 bases between them. CDR3 sequence reads: CASSRLGDRRGYEQYF. CDR3 bases: TGTGCCAGCAGCCGGTTAGGGGATAGAAGAGGCTACGAGCAGTACTTC.

The V gene is TRBV28, the J gene TRBJ1-1; possibly TRBD1 for D (5 bases). The V and J ends lost 6 bases and 4 bases respectively, with 18 bases between them. The germline CDR1 and CDR2 sequences are MDHEN and SYDVKM. The length of the CDR3 is 15 residues. The CDR3 sequence is CASRKGPSLVTEAFF. The CDR3 DNA is TGTGCCAGCAGGAAGGGGCCGAGTCTGGTCACTGAAGCTTTCTTT.

This chain uses TRBV29-1 with TRBJ2-6, with a tentative D call TRBD1 (6 bases). V lost 4 bases to trimming and J lost 0 bases, with 7 bases between them. The CDR3 length is 14 residues. Germline CDR1 is SQVTM and CDR2 is ANQGSEA. CDR3 nucleotide sequence: TGCAGCGTTGTAGGGGGCTCTGGGGCCAACGTCCTGACTTTC. Residues: CSVVGGSGANVLTF.

This clone appeared a few times. The chain employs TRBV7-9 and TRBJ2-1; 7 bases fit TRBD1. Germline V gene data show CDR1 as SEHNR and CDR2 as FQNEAQ (reference sequence). The CDR3 totals 14 residues. The ends lost 3 bases at V and 7 bases at J; junction bases unmatched: 6. CDR3: CASSLTGTVNEQFF. CDR3 coding DNA: TGTGCCAGCAGCTTGACTGGGACAGTGAATGAGCAGTTCTTC.

The chain recombines TRBV5-1 with TRBJ2-1, with D perhaps TRBD2 (6 bases). Per the germline V gene, CDR1 is SGHRS and CDR2 is YFSETQ. This CDR3 is 14 amino acids long. V lost 5 bases and J lost 5, with 14 bases in between. CDR3 sequence (DNA): TGCGCCAGCAGTCCCGGGACTTCGGACAATGAGCAGTTCTTC. Encoded protein: CASSPGTSDNEQFF.

The rearrangement uses TRBV5-1 and TRBJ1-6; no reliable D call. The CDR3 has 13 amino acids. V lost 4 bases to trimming and J lost 8 bases, with 10 bases between them. Germline V CDR1 and CDR2: SGHRS, YFSETQ. CDR3 sequence (DNA): TGCGCCAGCAGCACCCGGAGCGATTCACCCCTCCACTTT. Protein sequence: CASSTRSDSPLHF.

This clone was found a few times. V usage is TRBV2 and J usage is TRBJ1-6; TRBD1 agrees at 8 bases. The CDR3 is made up of 13 amino acids. The germline V gene has CDR1 SNHLY and CDR2 FYNNEI. V lost 7 bases to trimming and J lost 5 bases; unmatched junction nucleotides: 1. DNA of the CDR3: TGTGCCAGCAAGACAGGGGATAATTCACCCCTCCACTTT. This gives the protein CASKTGDNSPLHF.

This clone was detected once. The V and J genes are TRBV4-2 and TRBJ2-5; D perhaps matches TRBD2 (5 bases). V lost 3 bases and J 1 base, leaving 12 bases between the germline ends. There are 15 residues in the CDR3. Germline V gene sequence: CDR1 LGHNA, CDR2 YNFKEQ. This chain's CDR3 is CASSQKWTFQETQYF. The CDR3 nucleotides read TGTGCCAGCAGCCAGAAGTGGACTTTCCAAGAGACCCAGTACTTC.

With regard to this clone: The DNA is left out, because the CDR3 cannot be placed on it with certainty; the CDR3 is given as TCRdb lists it. The CDR3 reads CASSVATGNLESFF. This chain joins TRBV9 and TRBJ1-1; the table names TRBD1, a call not compared with the DNA. The germline V gene encodes CDR1 SGDLS and CDR2 YYNGEE. The CDR3 region is 14 residues in length, termini included.

The genes are TRBV5-4 and TRBJ2-7, with D maybe TRBD2 (5 bases). CDR3 length: 13 amino acids. The germline gives CDR1 SGHNT, CDR2 YYREEE (reference sequence). The V gene lost 7 bases and the J gene lost 1 base, with 12 bases spanning the gap. CDR3 DNA: TGTGCCAGCCGCCGGGATTTATCCTACGAGCAGTACTTC. It yields the protein CASRRDLSYEQYF.